This T cell receptor (beta chain) was observed in a study of Ad26.COV2.S vaccination and SARS-CoV-2 variants (dated by TCRdb to the early 2020s). For context, the study as a whole: Donors in the vaccine arm were drawn from COV1001, a multicentre, randomized, double-blind, placebo-controlled phase I-IIa trial testing Ad26.COV2.S in healthy adults. Ad26.COV2.S was administered intramuscularly at a dose of 5x10^10 or 1x10^11 viral particles, either as one shot or as two shots given 56 days apart. The specificity and breadth of SARS-CoV-2-reactive T cell receptors after Ad26.COV2.S vaccination were assessed by TCRbeta repertoire sequencing. A total of 32 samples were included in the TCR-sequenced set, comprising some 20 Ad26.COV2.S vaccine recipients, 5 placebo recipients and 8 SARS-CoV-2 convalescent individuals. Participants in the trial were split at random into five groups of five each, receiving low-dose or high-dose Ad26.COV2.S once or twice, or else placebo on both occasions. Investigators did not know the trial group allocation while performing experiments and assessing outcomes.

Broader findings and caveats from the paper: Comparable non-spike TCR breadth was observed between vaccine and placebo recipients, consistent with only spike being contained in the vaccine. The study was not powered to compare responses between vaccine doses or regimens. According to the authors, total T cell responses may have been underestimated by the TCR breadth and depth analyses. Compared with placebo recipients, Ad26.COV2.S recipients showed higher spike-specific TCR breadth (P = 0.0014). After vaccination, substantial breadth of spike-specific CD8+ and CD4+ T cell responses was reported.

Inclusive of the bounding cysteine and phenylalanine, the CDR3 is 15 residues long. Kept here is only the CDR3 DNA, which spans 45 bases and is read in frame from base 1. The V end loses 5 bases and the J end loses 3 bases, and a stretch of 16 bases separates them. Per the germline V gene (reference sequence), SEHNR is the CDR1 and FQNEAQ is the CDR2. The immunoSEQ Assay was used to sequence TCRbeta CDR3 regions. After extraction, genomic DNA underwent amplification by bias-controlled multiplex PCR, followed by high-throughput sequencing. The original methods were these. To quantify the absolute abundance of each unique TCRbeta CDR3 region, sequences were collapsed and filtered. T cell fraction was estimated by normalizing TCRbeta template counts to usable DNA, with usable DNA measured through amplification of reference genes found in all nucleated cells. Repertoire TCRs were annotated as SARS-CoV-2-specific when V gene, CDR3 amino acid sequence and J gene were exactly matched to a known reactive TCR set. MIRA supplied the reference SARS-CoV-2 TCR set, which was filtered for enrichment in COVID-19-positive ImmuneCODE repertoires so that public or cross-reactive TCRs were removed. Using the MIRA antigens, annotated TCRs were further analysed by specific ORF or by position within an ORF. Depth was the summed frequency of annotated unique rearrangements, while breadth was defined as annotated unique rearrangements over total unique productive rearrangements. Two-sided Wilcoxon rank-sum tests were applied when comparing TCR breadth between groups. TCRdb took over this immuneACCESS table, retaining in-frame rearrangements with V and J assigned. Such tables are incomplete; in checked studies, under half of the missing clones stem from an unresolved V gene, and the remainder is unexplained. D and trimming were read from the DNA, whereas the V and J calls and clone size are those reported in that table. This sample is represented by 350,000 to 500,000 clones; 75% to 95% of them were singletons. Clones ranked in the top ten supply 12% of the sample.

Concerning this clone: The clone's antigen remains unknown. Per-base qualities were not stored, and no clone one base away is much larger.

In light of the paper, this sample's treatment or condition label describes: about 20 received Ad26.COV2.S at low or high dose, single or two shots; about 5 received placebo; per-sample allocation not given. For vaccine and placebo recipients, the sequenced repertoires came from samples collected on day 63 after the first injection. In Cohort 1b, about 25 adults aged 18-55 years were enrolled at a single site in Boston, USA, between 29 July and 7 August 2020. Ad26.COV2.S consisted of a replication-incompetent adenovirus type 26 vector by which a prefusion-stabilized SARS-CoV-2 spike protein from the original Wuhan strain was expressed.

The clonotype originates from a person aged 18 to 59 who received the Ad26.COV2.S COVID-19 vaccine or a placebo. The V and J segments used are TRBV7-9 and TRBJ1-1; the D segment could be TRBD1, given 6 matching bases. The sample here was peripheral blood, taken in a trial of Ad26.COV2.S vaccine versus placebo. The DNA reads as follows: TGTGCCAGCAGCGCCCGACAGGTTGGGGACACTGAAGCTTTCTTT. Its translation is CASSARQVGDTEAFF.